The 5 T cell receptor beta chains presented below share a single source sample, sequenced in a study of OX40 agonist ivuxolimab in advanced cancers. Sequenced by immunoSEQ multiplex PCR; TCRdb stores in-frame clones only, minus some. The table records over 50,000 clones, roughly 82% of them present only once. Sequences were derived from CD4+ or CD8+ T cells sorted from blood, sampled in a trial of the OX40 agonist ivuxolimab. The receptors stem from an adult with an advanced solid tumor such as melanoma, head and neck, liver or kidney cancer.

This clone occurred once. The chain is built from TRBV4-1 and TRBJ1-1, with D uncertain. The V end lost 1 base, the J end lost 0 bases, and 9 bases lay between the germline ends. Germline lookup yields CDR1 MGHRA and CDR2 YSYEKL. The CDR3 spans 15 residues. For the CDR3, the DNA is TGCGCCAGCAGCCAAGGGCGGGGTTTGAACACTGAAGCTTTCTTT. It encodes CASSQGRGLNTEAFF.

The chain has TRBV19 and TRBJ2-1, with 10 bases that match TRBD2. This CDR3 spans 15 amino acids. Germline trimming cut 6 bases from V and 6 bases from J; bases unmatched to any gene: 8. Germline CDR1 is LNHDA and CDR2 is SQIVND (reference sequence). CDR3 in DNA: TGTGCCAGTAGACCCCGAGCGGGGGGGGGCAATGAGCAGTTCTTC. Translating gives CASRPRAGGGNEQFF.

This clone was picked up a small number of times. The chain employs TRBV2 and TRBJ2-7; no reliable D call. The CDR3 has 11 amino acids. V lost 5 bases and J lost 3, with 5 bases in between. Germline CDR1 and CDR2: SNHLY and FYNNEI. The CDR3 DNA follows: TGTGCCAGCAGTCGGAGCTACGAGCAGTACTTC. Amino acid sequence: CASSRSYEQYF.

The chain uses TRBV2 and TRBJ1-3; TRBD1 might be the D (5 bases). Germline CDR1 and CDR2: SNHLY and FYNNEI. V lost 4 bases to trimming and J lost 0 bases, with 10 bases between them. The CDR3 totals 15 residues. Here the CDR3 DNA reads TGTGCCAGCAGTGCCGACAGCACCTCTGGAAACACCATATATTTT. Translated: CASSADSTSGNTIYF.

The chain employs TRBV6-4 and TRBJ2-3; D remains ambiguous. Germline V gene sequence: CDR1 MRHNA, CDR2 SNTAGT. The CDR3 spans 13 residues. V shed 0 bases and J shed 6 bases, with 7 bases lying between them. The CDR3 spells CASSDSLADTQYF. The CDR3 DNA sequence: TGTGCCAGCAGTGACTCCCTGGCGGATACGCAGTATTTT.